Below, one T cell receptor beta chain is given with its context. Antigen specificity is unknown. In germline, CDR1 is MDHEN, CDR2 SYDVKM. This CDR3 spans 13 amino acids. V lost 3 bases to trimming and J lost 7 bases, with 13 bases between them. These data are taken from a study of Tregs in tolerant kidney transplant recipients. Here immunoSEQ multiplex PCR was the method, and the copy in TCRdb shows in-frame clones only, minus some. Of around 78,000 clones listed, 75% to 95% are singletons. Study-wide results and caveats: Biological reproducibility was not directly addressed, but technical replication error appeared minimal. Antigen-driven expansion was suggested because donor-specific Tregs expanded more than all Tregs in tolerant patients. For some patients, primers changed over time, blocking nucleotide-level comparison.

The specimen comprised Tregs from blood, sampled before the transplant. V gene TRBV28 combines with J gene TRBJ2-7; D ambiguous. The source is a human donor who received a combined kidney and bone marrow transplant. In DNA form, the CDR3 reads TGTGCCAGCAGTTTTCGGGCCTCTGGGGAGCAGTACTTC. Its protein product is CASSFRASGEQYF.